This TCR beta chain appears in the sequencing data of a study of blood T cell repertoires in COVID-19. Study-wide context: Samples representing acute and convalescent COVID-19 were sourced from the United States, Italy and Spain. Sample material is recorded as cDNA or gDNA derived from T cells, B-cell-depleted T cells, or PBMCs.

Per the authors' pipeline: Amplification of reference gene primers was used by the study to estimate nucleated cell counts. The repertoire was sequenced with immunoSEQ multiplex PCR; TCRdb's copy has only in-frame clones and lacks some. That table gives V, J and clone size, and the DNA gave D and trimming. The table shows around 300,000 clones, with 70% to 90% occurring only once. V trimming: 4 bases; J trimming: 6 bases; junction bases outside the gene matches: 11. The CDR3 sequence is 15 residues long. The germline gives CDR1 SGDLS, CDR2 YYNGEE. V is TRBV9 and J is TRBJ2-3, with TRBD2 identical over 7 bases. This clonotype originated in a woman aged 30 to 39 with active or convalescent COVID-19. Sequencing was done on a sample of peripheral blood. CDR3 nucleotides: TGTGCCAGCAGCATACAAGCGGGGCCTTCGGATACGCAGTATTTT. Its translation is CASSIQAGPSDTQYF.